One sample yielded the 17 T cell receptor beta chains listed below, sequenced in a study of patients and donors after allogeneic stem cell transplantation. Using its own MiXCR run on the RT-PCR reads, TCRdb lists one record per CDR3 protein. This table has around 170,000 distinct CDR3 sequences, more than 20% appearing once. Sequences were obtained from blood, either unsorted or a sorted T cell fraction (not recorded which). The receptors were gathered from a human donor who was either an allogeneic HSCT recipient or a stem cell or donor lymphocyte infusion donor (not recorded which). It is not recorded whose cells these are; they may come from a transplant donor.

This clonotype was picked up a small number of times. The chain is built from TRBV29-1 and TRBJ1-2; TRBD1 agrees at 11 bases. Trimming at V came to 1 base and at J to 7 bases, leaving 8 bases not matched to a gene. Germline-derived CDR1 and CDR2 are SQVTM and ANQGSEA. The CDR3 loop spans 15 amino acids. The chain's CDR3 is CSVEAPDRGRRGYTF. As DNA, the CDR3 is TGCAGCGTTGAAGCCCCGGACAGGGGGCGCCGTGGCTACACCTTC.

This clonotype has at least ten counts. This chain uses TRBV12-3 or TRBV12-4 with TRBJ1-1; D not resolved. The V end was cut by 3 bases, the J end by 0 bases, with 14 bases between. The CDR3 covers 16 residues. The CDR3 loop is CASSFPGEGLNTEAFF. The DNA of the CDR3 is TGTGCCAGCAGTTTCCCCGGGGAGGGTTTGAACACTGAAGCTTTCTTT.

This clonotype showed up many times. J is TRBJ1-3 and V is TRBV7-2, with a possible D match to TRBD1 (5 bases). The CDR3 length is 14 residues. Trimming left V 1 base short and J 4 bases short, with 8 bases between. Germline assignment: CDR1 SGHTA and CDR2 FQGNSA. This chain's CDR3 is CASSLVQGGNTIYF. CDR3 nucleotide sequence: TGTGCCAGCAGCTTAGTGCAGGGAGGAAACACCATATATTTT.

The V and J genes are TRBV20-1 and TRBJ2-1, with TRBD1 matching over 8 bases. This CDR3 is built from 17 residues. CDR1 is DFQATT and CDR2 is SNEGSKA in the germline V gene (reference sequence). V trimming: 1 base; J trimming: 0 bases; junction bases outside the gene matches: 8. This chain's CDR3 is CSARASRGRSSYNEQFF. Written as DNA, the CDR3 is TGCAGTGCTAGAGCGTCCAGGGGGCGGAGCTCCTACAATGAGCAGTTCTTC.

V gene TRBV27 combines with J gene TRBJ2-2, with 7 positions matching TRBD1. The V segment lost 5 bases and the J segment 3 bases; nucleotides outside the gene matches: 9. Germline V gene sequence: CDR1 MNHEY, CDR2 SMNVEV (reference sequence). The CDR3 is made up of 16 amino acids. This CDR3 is CASSPGTVLDTGELFF. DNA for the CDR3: TGTGCCAGCAGTCCAGGGACAGTCCTCGACACCGGGGAGCTGTTTTTT.

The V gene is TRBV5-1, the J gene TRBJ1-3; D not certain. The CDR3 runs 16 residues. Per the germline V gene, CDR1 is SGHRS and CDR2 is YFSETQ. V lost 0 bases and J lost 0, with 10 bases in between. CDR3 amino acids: CASSLAGMVSGNTIYF. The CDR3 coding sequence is TGCGCCAGCAGCTTGGCCGGAATGGTCTCTGGAAACACCATATATTTT. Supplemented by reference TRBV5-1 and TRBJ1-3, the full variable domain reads KAGVTQTPRYLIKTRGQQVTLSCSPISGHRSVSWYQQTPGQGLQFLFEYFSETQRNKGNFPGRFSGRQFSNSRSEMNVSTLELGDSALYLCASSLAGMVSGNTIYFGEGSWLTVV.

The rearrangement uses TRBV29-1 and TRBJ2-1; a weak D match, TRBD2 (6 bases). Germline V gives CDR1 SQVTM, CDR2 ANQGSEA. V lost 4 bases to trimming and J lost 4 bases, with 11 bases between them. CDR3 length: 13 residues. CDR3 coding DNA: TGCAGCGTTGGAGGAGGAGGGTACAATGAGCAGTTCTTC. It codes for CSVGGGGYNEQFF.

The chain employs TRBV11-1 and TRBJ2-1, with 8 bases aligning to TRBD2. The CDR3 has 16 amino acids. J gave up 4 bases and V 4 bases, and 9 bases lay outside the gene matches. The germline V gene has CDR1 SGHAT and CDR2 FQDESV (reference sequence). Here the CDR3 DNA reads TGTGCCAGCAGCTCTTTAGGTAGCGGGGTTTACAATGAGCAGTTCTTC. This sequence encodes CASSSLGSGVYNEQFF.

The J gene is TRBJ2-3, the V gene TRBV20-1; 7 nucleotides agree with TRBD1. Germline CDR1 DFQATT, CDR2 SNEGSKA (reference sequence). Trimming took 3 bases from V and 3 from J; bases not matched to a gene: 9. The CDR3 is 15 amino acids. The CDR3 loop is CSASTYRGDTDTQYF. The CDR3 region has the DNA TGCAGTGCTAGTACATACAGGGGAGATACAGATACGCAGTATTTT.

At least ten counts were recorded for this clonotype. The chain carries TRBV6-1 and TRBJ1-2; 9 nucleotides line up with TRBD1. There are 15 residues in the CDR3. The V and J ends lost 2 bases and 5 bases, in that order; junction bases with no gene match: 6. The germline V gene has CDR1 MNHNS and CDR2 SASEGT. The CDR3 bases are TGTGCCAGCAGTGAATGGGACAGGGACATTTATGGCTACACCTTC. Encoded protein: CASSEWDRDIYGYTF.

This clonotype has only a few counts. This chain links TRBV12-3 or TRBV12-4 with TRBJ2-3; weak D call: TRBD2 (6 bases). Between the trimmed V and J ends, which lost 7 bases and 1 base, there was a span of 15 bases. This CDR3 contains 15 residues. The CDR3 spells CASTSEEGGTDTQYF. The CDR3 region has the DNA TGTGCCAGCACCAGCGAGGAGGGAGGCACAGATACGCAGTATTTT.

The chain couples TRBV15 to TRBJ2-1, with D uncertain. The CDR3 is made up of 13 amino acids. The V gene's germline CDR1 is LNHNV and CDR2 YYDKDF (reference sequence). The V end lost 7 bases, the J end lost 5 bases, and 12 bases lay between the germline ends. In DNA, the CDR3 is TGTGCCACCACTCATGGGCAAAACAATGAGCAGTTCTTC. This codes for CATTHGQNNEQFF. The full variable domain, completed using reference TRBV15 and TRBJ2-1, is DAMVIQNPRYQVTQFGKPVTLSCSQTLNHNVMYWYQQKSSQAPKLLFHYYDKDFNNEADTPDNFQSRRPNTSFCFLDIRSPGLGDTAMYLCATTHGQNNEQFFGPGTRLTVL.

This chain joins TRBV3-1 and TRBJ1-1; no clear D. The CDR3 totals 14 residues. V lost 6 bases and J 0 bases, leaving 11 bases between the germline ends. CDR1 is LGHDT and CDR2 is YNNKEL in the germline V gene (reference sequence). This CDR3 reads CASRNSLLNTEAFF. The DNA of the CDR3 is TGTGCCAGCAGGAACTCGCTTTTGAACACTGAAGCTTTCTTT.

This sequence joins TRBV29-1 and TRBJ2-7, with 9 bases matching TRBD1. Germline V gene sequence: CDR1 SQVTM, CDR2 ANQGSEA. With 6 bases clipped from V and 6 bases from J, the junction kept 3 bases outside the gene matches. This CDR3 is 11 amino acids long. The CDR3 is CSVRQGVEQYF. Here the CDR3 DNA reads TGCAGCGTGAGACAGGGGGTCGAGCAGTACTTC.

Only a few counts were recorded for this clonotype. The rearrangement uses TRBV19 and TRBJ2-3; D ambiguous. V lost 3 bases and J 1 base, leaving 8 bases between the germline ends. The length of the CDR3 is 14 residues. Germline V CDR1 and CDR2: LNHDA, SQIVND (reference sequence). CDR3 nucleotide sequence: TGTGCCAGTAGTATCAATCCGGGCACAGATACGCAGTATTTT. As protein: CASSINPGTDTQYF.

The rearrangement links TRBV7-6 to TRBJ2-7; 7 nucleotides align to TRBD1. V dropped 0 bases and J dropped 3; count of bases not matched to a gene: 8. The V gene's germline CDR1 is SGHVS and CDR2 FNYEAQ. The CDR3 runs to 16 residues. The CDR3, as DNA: TGTGCCAGCAGCTTAGCCCAGACAGGGTTTAGCTACGAGCAGTACTTC. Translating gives CASSLAQTGFSYEQYF.

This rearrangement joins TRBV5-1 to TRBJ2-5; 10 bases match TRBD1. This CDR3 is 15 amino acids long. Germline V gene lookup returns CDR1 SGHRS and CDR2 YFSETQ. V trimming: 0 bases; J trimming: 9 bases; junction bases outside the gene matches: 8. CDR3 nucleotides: TGCGCCAGCAGCTTGGAAGGACAGGGGGGTGAGCCCCAGTACTTC. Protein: CASSLEGQGGEPQYF.